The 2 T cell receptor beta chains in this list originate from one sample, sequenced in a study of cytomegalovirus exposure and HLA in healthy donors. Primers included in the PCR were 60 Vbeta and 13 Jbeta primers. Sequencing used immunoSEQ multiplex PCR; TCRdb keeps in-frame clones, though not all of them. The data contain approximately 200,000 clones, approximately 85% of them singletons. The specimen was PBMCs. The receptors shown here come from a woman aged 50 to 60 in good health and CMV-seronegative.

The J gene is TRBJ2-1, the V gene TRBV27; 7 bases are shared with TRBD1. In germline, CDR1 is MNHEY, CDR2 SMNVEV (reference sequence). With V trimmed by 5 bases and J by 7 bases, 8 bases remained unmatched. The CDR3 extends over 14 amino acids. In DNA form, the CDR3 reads TGTGCCAGCAGTATTTCGACAGGGCGGAATGAGCAGTTCTTC. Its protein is CASSISTGRNEQFF.

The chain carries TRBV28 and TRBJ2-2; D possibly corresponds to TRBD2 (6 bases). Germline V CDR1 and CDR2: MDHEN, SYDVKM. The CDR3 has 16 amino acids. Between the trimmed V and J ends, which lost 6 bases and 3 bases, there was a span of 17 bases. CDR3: CASRRAGLGDTGELFF. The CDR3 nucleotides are TGTGCCAGCAGGAGAGCGGGCCTAGGGGACACCGGGGAGCTGTTTTTT.